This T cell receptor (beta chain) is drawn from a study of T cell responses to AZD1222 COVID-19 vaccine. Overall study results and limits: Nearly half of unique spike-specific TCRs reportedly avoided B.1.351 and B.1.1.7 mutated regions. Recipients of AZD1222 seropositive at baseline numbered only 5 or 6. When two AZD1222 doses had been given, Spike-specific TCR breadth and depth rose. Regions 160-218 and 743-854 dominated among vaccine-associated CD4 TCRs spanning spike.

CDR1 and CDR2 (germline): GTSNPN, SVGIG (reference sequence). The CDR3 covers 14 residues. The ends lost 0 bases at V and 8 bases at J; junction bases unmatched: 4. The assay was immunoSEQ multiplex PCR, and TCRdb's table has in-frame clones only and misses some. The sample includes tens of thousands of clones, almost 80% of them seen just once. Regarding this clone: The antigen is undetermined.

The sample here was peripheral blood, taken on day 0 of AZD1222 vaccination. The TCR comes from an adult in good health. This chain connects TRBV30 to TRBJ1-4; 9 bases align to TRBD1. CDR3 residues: CAWSVGQGNEKLFF. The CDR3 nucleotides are TGTGCCTGGAGTGTAGGACAGGGGAACGAAAAACTGTTTTTT.